These 11 T cell receptor beta chains originate from one sample sequenced in a study of graft-versus-host responses after intestinal transplantation. These TCRs' antigens remain unknown. TCRdb keeps only in-frame clones here, not all; method: immunoSEQ multiplex PCR. The repertoire holds about 71,000 clones, with 80% to 95% as singletons. The sample in question was unstimulated CD8+ T cells sorted from spleen or lymph node cells, obtained before intestinal transplant. These receptor sequences come from a human donor who received an intestinal transplant.

About this clone itself: In the same sample, other DNA sequences code for this CDR3. The chain uses TRBV27 and TRBJ2-1; D possibly corresponds to TRBD2 (6 bases). CDR3 length: 13 amino acids. Trimming left V 3 bases short and J 4 bases short, with 7 bases between. From germline, CDR1 is MNHEY and CDR2 SMNVEV (reference sequence). The DNA of the CDR3 is TGTGCCAGCAGTTTCGGGGGATACAATGAGCAGTTCTTC. It is translated as CASSFGGYNEQFF.

The V and J genes are TRBV2 and TRBJ2-1; 8 nucleotides align to TRBD2. V shed 4 bases, J shed 7 bases, and the junction held 12 bases outside the gene matches. This CDR3 is built from 16 residues. The germline V gene encodes CDR1 SNHLY and CDR2 FYNNEI. CDR3 loop: CASSGAGGLSGNEQFF. The CDR3, as DNA: TGTGCCAGCAGTGGGGCGGGGGGATTGAGCGGAAATGAGCAGTTCTTC.

V gene TRBV7-9 combines with J gene TRBJ1-6; D ambiguous. V lost 5 bases to trimming and J lost 8 bases, with 10 bases between them. The CDR3 runs 13 residues. Germline-derived CDR1 and CDR2 are SEHNR and FQNEAQ (reference sequence). The chain's CDR3 is CASSPPTDSPLHF. The DNA of the CDR3 is TGTGCCAGCAGCCCCCCAACAGATTCACCCCTCCACTTT.

The chain joins TRBV7-6 to TRBJ2-7; D perhaps matches TRBD1 (5 bases). The CDR3 has 14 residues. Germline V gene data show CDR1 as SGHVS and CDR2 as FNYEAQ. V was cut by 4 bases and J by 0 bases, with 10 bases left in between. The CDR3 sequence is CASSSSTDSYEQYF. The CDR3 bases are TGTGCCAGCAGCTCCTCGACAGACTCCTACGAGCAGTACTTC. The full variable domain, its missing parts supplied by reference TRBV7-6 and TRBJ2-7, is GAGVSQSPRYKVTKRGQDVALRCDPISGHVSLYWYRQALGQGPEFLTYFNYEAQQDKSGLPNDRFSAERPEGSISTLTIQRTEQRDSAMYRCASSSSTDSYEQYFGPGTRLTVT.

This rearrangement joins TRBV5-6 to TRBJ2-7, with a possible D match to TRBD2 (5 bases). The CDR3 has 12 residues. The V end lost 4 bases, the J end lost 7 bases, and 12 bases lay between the germline ends. Germline CDR1 is SGHDT and CDR2 is YYEEEE. Written as DNA, the CDR3 is TGTGCCAGCAGCCGCGGACTGGGTGAGCAGTACTTC. It translates to CASSRGLGEQYF.

To note about this clone: Other DNA variants within this sample encode the same CDR3. The chain uses TRBV7-9 and TRBJ2-7; tentatively, D is TRBD2 (6 bases). CDR3 size: 14 residues. Trimming removed 5 bases from V and 7 bases from J, with 18 bases in between. Per the germline V gene, CDR1 is SEHNR and CDR2 is FQNEAQ (reference sequence). The chain's CDR3 is CASSPPGGAWEQYF. Written as DNA, the CDR3 is TGTGCCAGCAGCCCTCCCGGGGGTGCGTGGGAGCAGTACTTC. The whole variable domain, remainder taken from reference TRBV7-9 and TRBJ2-7, is DTGVSQNPRHKITKRGQNVTFRCDPISEHNRLYWYRQTLGQGPEFLTYFQNEAQLEKSRLLSDRFSAERPKGSFSTLEIQRTEQGDSAMYLCASSPPGGAWEQYFGPGTRLTVT.

The V gene is TRBV6-5, the J gene TRBJ1-2; a possible D gene is TRBD1 (6 bases). V shed 0 bases and J shed 7 bases, with 18 bases lying between them. Looked up from germline, CDR1 is MNHEY and CDR2 is SVGAGI. The CDR3 totals 16 residues. CDR3 nucleotide sequence: TGTGCCAGCAGTTACTCGTTTCGGACAGAGAGTGGTGGCTACACCTTC. This encodes CASSYSFRTESGGYTF.

The gene calls are TRBV5-8 and TRBJ1-2, with D unresolved. Germline lookup yields CDR1 SGHTS and CDR2 YDEGEE. The CDR3 length is 12 residues. Trimming shortened V by 5 bases and J by 3 bases, and 8 bases separated the two germline ends. CDR3 DNA: TGTGCCAGCAGTGGCGGTCACTATGGCTACACCTTC. The encoded protein is CASSGGHYGYTF.

The chain is built from TRBV6-1 and TRBJ2-7, with 7 bases lining up with TRBD2. The V segment lost 4 bases and the J segment 2 bases; nucleotides outside the gene matches: 8. Germline V gene lookup returns CDR1 MNHNS and CDR2 SASEGT. The CDR3 extends over 15 amino acids. CDR3 coding DNA: TGTGCCAGCAGTGCCGGGGGGTGGTCTGCCTACGAGCAGTACTTC. This encodes CASSAGGWSAYEQYF.

The chain joins TRBV5-1 to TRBJ1-1; 10 bases are a match to TRBD1. Germline CDR1 and CDR2: SGHRS and YFSETQ. The trim removed 3 bases at V and 0 bases at J, leaving 5 bases unmatched. The CDR3 spans 16 residues. In DNA, the CDR3 is TGCGCCAGCAGCTACGGGACAGGGGCTATGAACACTGAAGCTTTCTTT. Translation gives CASSYGTGAMNTEAFF. Combining the CDR3 with reference TRBV5-1 and TRBJ1-1 gives the whole variable domain KAGVTQTPRYLIKTRGQQVTLSCSPISGHRSVSWYQQTPGQGLQFLFEYFSETQRNKGNFPGRFSGRQFSNSRSEMNVSTLELGDSALYLCASSYGTGAMNTEAFFGQGTRLTVV.

This chain links TRBV1 with TRBJ1-1; TRBD1 is the table's D call and was not checked against the DNA. TRBV1 is flagged as a pseudogene. This CDR3 spans 19 amino acids. In DNA, the CDR3 is TGCACCAGCAGCCGAAGAAAAAGCCGGGACAGGGACATGAACACTGAAGCTTTCTTT. It specifies CTSSRRKSRDRDMNTEAFF.